This TCR beta chain was retrieved from a study of blood T cell repertoires in COVID-19. From germline, CDR1 is MDHEN and CDR2 SYDVKM. This CDR3 is 17 amino acids long. J lost 0 bases, V lost 7 bases, and 10 bases had no gene match. Enrollees, about 18 to 89 years old, lived in roughly 24 US areas. Recovery meant two consecutive negative NP/OP PCR tests, professional clearance, or resolved symptoms. Profiled with immunoSEQ multiplex PCR; TCRdb holds only in-frame clones, not every one. Among about 310,000 clones listed, approximately 86% were seen once. The chain combines TRBV28 with TRBJ2-1; TRBD2 aligns across 9 bases. Sequenced input: PBMCs or T cells enriched from blood (not recorded which). This clonotype originated in a woman younger than 30 who had recovered from COVID-19. CDR3 sequence reads: CASTGASGTSSYNEQFF. The CDR3 coding sequence is TGTGCCAGCACCGGGGCTAGCGGGACCTCCTCCTACAATGAGCAGTTCTTC.